This entry is about one T cell receptor beta chain. What antigen it recognizes has not been identified. Base qualities are not recorded, but no much larger clone differs from it by a single base. This CDR3 is also generated by other DNA sequences in the sample. The junction shows trimming of 4 bases on V and 7 bases on J, and the gene matches do not reach 3 bases of it. The germline V gene (reference sequence) gives CDR1 as SGHNT and CDR2 as YYREEE. The CDR3 covers 15 residues, taking in both the cysteine and the phenylalanine. CDR3 DNA is the only sequence kept; it has 45 bases, read in frame from the first base. The sample comes from a study of blood T cell repertoires in COVID-19 (dated by TCRdb to the early 2020s). Regarding the research as a whole: Collaborator samples came from the United States, Italy and Spain and covered acute and convalescent phases of COVID-19. Subjects who had been exposed to COVID-19, were actively infected with it, or had recovered from it provided the deeply sampled blood TCRbeta repertoires that made up the dataset. HLA class I and class II types, where available, came from metadata supplied by the sample provider rather than from assay-based typing. The repertoires were made available in a free public database intended to serve as a resource for research on the immune response to SARS-CoV-2. Samples were obtained from the ongoing ImmuneRACE study (first 160 participants) and from about 1,300 subjects provided by 6 global collaborators. The material from the prospective study consisted of cDNA or gDNA derived from T cells, B-cell-depleted T cells, or PBMCs. Nearly every sample came with metadata listing a de-identified subject ID, COVID-19 status, age in years and sex.

TCRbeta CDR3 regions were amplified from genomic DNA using the immunoSEQ Assay, a bias-controlled multiplex PCR. The source study handled its data this way. The number of nucleated cells in each sample was estimated from the amplification of reference gene primers within the assay. To quantify the absolute abundance of each unique TCRbeta CDR3 rearrangement, sequence reads were collapsed and filtered. For each sample, productive Simpson clonality was calculated as the square root of Simpson's diversity index over productive rearrangements. Here the immuneACCESS table is served through TCRdb, limited to in-frame sequences with V and J called. Missing clones are a known gap in these copies; in checked studies unresolved V genes cover under half, and the rest lacks a known reason. Clone size and the V and J calls come from that table; the DNA yielded D and trimming. Present in this sample are over 150,000 clones, 70% to 90% of which were seen just once. The ten largest clones represent about a sixth of the sample.

In Seattle, one collaborating source enrolled patients while the infection was active and tracked those patients longitudinally over the course of disease. Each collaborating institution followed its own protocols to collect whole blood in K2EDTA tubes. For TCRbeta analysis, collaborators shipped samples as frozen whole blood, isolated PBMCs, or DNA extracted from either of those sample types. Here is what the overall study found, with its caveats: Clinical and demographic metadata were provided uncurated, with the amount varying by source and participant.

The clonotype was recovered from a man aged 45-65 years with COVID-19, enrolled during active disease. This receptor chain uses TRBV5-4 and TRBJ2-1; TRBD2 aligns with 15 central bases. Sequenced: peripheral blood. The CDR3 protein sequence reads: CASSGGLAGGNEQFF. The sequenced DNA: TGTGCCAGCAGCGGGGGACTAGCGGGGGGAAATGAGCAGTTCTTC. The reference TRBV5-4 and TRBJ2-1 proteins fill in what lies around the CDR3, so the full variable domain reads ETGVTQSPTHLIKTRGQQVTLRCSSQSGHNTVSWYQQALGQGPQFIFQYYREEENGRGNFPPRFSGLQFPNYSSELNVNALELDDSALYLCASSGGLAGGNEQFFGPGTRLTVL.